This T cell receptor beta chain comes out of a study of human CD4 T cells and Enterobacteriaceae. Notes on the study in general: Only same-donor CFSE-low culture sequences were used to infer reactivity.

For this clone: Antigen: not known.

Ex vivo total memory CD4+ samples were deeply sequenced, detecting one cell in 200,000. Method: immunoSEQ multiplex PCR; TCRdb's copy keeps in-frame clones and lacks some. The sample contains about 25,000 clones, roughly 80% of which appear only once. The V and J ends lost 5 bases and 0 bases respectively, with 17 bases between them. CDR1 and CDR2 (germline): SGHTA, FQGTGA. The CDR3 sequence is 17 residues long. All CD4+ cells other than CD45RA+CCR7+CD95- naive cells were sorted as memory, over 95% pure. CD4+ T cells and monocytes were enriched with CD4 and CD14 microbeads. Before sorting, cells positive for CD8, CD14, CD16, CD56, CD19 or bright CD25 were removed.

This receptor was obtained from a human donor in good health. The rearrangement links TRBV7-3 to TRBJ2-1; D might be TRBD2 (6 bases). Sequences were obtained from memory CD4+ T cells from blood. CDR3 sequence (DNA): TGTGCCAGCAGCCCCCGTCCTAGCGCCAGCTCCTACAATGAGCAGTTCTTC. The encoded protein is CASSPRPSASSYNEQFF.